This entry describes one T cell receptor (beta chain). Its antigen is currently unknown. The record originates from a study of OX40 agonist ivuxolimab in advanced cancers. For the study at large: Prior checkpoint blockade (anti-PD-1, anti-PD-L1 or anti-CTLA-4) was permitted; 35% to 50% had it.

Profiling relied on immunoSEQ multiplex PCR, and the TCRdb table lists in-frame clones only, not all of them. The sample lists more than 65,000 clones; approximately 90% were seen once. Study-level results: Clonal expansion by week 6 occurred in CD4+ and CD8+ blood T cells (at 0.1 to 3.0 mg/kg).

The junction had 3 bases not matched to a gene; V was cut back by 4 bases and J by 1 base. Germline V lookup: CDR1 SNHLY, CDR2 FYNNEI. The CDR3 consists of 15 residues. Anyone with autoimmune disease history or systemic immunosuppression was excluded. The material sequenced was CD4+ or CD8+ T cells sorted from blood, taken in a trial of the OX40 agonist ivuxolimab. This chain uses TRBV2 with TRBJ1-5, with 8 positions matching TRBD1. The sequence derives from an adult with an advanced solid tumor such as melanoma, head and neck, liver or kidney cancer. The CDR3 DNA sequence: TGTGCCAGCAGTGGACAGGGGACGAGCAATCAGCCCCAGCATTTT. This codes for CASSGQGTSNQPQHF.